This is a list of T cell receptor beta chains from one sample in a study of OX40 agonist ivuxolimab in advanced cancers. Generated by immunoSEQ multiplex PCR, the TCRdb table keeps only in-frame clones and is missing some. The data show over 55,000 clones, with around 84% seen just once and less than 0.9% held by the top ten. Sequenced here: CD4+ or CD8+ T cells sorted from blood, sampled in a trial of the OX40 agonist ivuxolimab. These receptors were obtained from an adult with an advanced solid tumor such as melanoma, head and neck, liver or kidney cancer. Both conserved end residues are part of each CDR3. The D gene is left open where the match is weak. Only part of the rows carry a size: once, few, many, or a class if the clone is expanded.

few . TRBJ2-5 TRBV5-5 TGTGCCAGCAGCTTAGGAGAGGAGACCCAGTACTTC CASSLGEETQYF
. . TRBJ2-5 TRBV5-1 TGCGCCAGCAGCTTTGGGGGGTCCACTCAAGAGACCCAGTACTTC CASSFGGSTQETQYF
. TRBD1 TRBJ2-5 TRBV4-2 TGTGCCAGCAGCCAAGACGGGGACAGGCCCCAAGAGACCCAGTACTTC CASSQDGDRPQETQYF
. . TRBJ2-7 TRBV12-2 TGTGCAAGTATTAGAACAAGCTCCTACGAGCAGTACTTC CASIRTSSYEQYF
. TRBD2 TRBJ2-1 TRBV7-2 TGTGCCAGTCAACTATTTTGGGGCGGGGGGTACTCCTACAATGAGCAGTTCTTC CASQLFWGGGYSYNEQFF
. . TRBJ1-5 TRBV7-9 TGTGCCAGCAGCTTAGGCGGTCCAGAGAGCAATCAGCCCCAGCATTTT CASSLGGPESNQPQHF
. . TRBJ1-2 TRBV5-1 TGCGCCAGCAGCTTGGAAGGTTTGTCTAACTATGGCTACACCTTC CASSLEGLSNYGYTF
. . TRBJ1-5 TRBV6-1 TGTGCCAGCAGTGAAGCAGGAACAGGTCGAAGCCAGCCCCAGCATTTT CASSEAGTGRSQPQHF
. . TRBJ2-7 TRBV6-5 TGTGCCAGCAGTTTAGGGCCGCGAAGATTTCCTTCCGAGCAGTACTTC CASSLGPRRFPSEQYF
. TRBD2 TRBJ2-5 TRBV5-1 TGCGCCAGCAGCTTCGAGCCCAGGTCCCTCCGGGGGGAAGAGACCCAGTACTTC CASSFEPRSLRGEETQYF
. . TRBJ1-2 TRBV7-3 TGTGCCAGCAGCTTAGGAAGGACGGGAAGGGGCTACACCTTC CASSLGRTGRGYTF
once . TRBJ2-7 TRBV5-4 TGTGCCAGCAGTCCCGGACAGCTTAGCTCCTACGAGCAGTACTTC CASSPGQLSSYEQYF
. . TRBJ2-7 TRBV15 TGTGCCACCAGCAGAGATCACAACTCCTACGAGCAGTACTTC CATSRDHNSYEQYF
. . TRBJ2-5 TRBV4-3 TGCGCCAGCAGCCAAGATCAGGGGTGGGCAGAGACCCAGTACTTC CASSQDQGWAETQYF
. . TRBJ1-2 TRBV28 TGTGCCAGCAGTCTTTTGGACTATGGCTACACCTTC CASSLLDYGYTF
few TRBD1 TRBJ2-3 TRBV29-1 TGCAGCGTTAGGACAGGGGGCACAGATACGCAGTATTTT CSVRTGGTDTQYF
. . TRBJ2-7 TRBV7-2 TGTGCCAGCAGCTTAGCGTTCCTCTACGAGCAGTACTTC CASSLAFLYEQYF
. TRBD2 TRBJ2-1 TRBV11-3 TGTGCCAGCAGCTTACTAGCGGGAGGTTGGAATGAGCAGTTCTTC CASSLLAGGWNEQFF
. . TRBJ1-1 TRBV5-1 TGCGCCAGCAGCTTGTGGGGCGGGACTGAAGCTTTCTTT CASSLWGGTEAFF
. . TRBJ1-4 TRBV6-5 TGTGCCAGCAGTTACGAGAGGAATGAAAAACTGTTTTTT CASSYERNEKLFF
. TRBD1 TRBJ2-1 TRBV5-1 TGCGCCAGCAGCTTGGTTTCACAGGGGGCCCAGTTCTTC CASSLVSQGAQFF
. TRBD1 TRBJ1-4 TRBV9 TGTGCCAGCAGCGTGGGTCCGGGACAGGGTATCAGTGAAAAACTGTTTTTT CASSVGPGQGISEKLFF
. TRBD1 TRBJ1-4 TRBV15 TGTGCCACCAGCGGGGACAGGGTTAATGAAAAACTGTTTTTT CATSGDRVNEKLFF
. . TRBJ1-1 TRBV28 TGTGCCAGCAGGGGACGATCTCGCGGGGTAGCTTTCTTT CASRGRSRGVAFF
. . TRBJ2-3 TRBV11-2 TGTGCCAGCAGCTCCAGTCTGACTTCAGATACGCAGTATTTT CASSSSLTSDTQYF
. . TRBJ1-3 TRBV30 TGTGCCTGGAGCTCCGGGACCTCTGGAAACACCATATATTTT CAWSSGTSGNTIYF
. TRBD1 TRBJ1-2 TRBV7-2 TGTGCCAGCAGCTTCCTAGACAGGGACTATGGCTACACCTTC CASSFLDRDYGYTF
once . TRBJ1-2 TRBV2 TGTGCCAGCAGTGTAGAAGGTCGGCCGGGGGGCTACACCTTC CASSVEGRPGGYTF
. TRBD1 TRBJ2-3 TRBV5-6 TGTGCCAGCAGCCAGGACAGGGTAGGCACAGATACGCAGTATTTT CASSQDRVGTDTQYF
. . TRBJ2-7 TRBV7-9 TGTGCCAGCAGCTTAGATGGGGGGCGCGAGCAGTACTTC CASSLDGGREQYF
. . TRBJ1-5 TRBV11-2 TGTGCCAGCAGCTCCCTCGGCCAGCCCCAGCATTTT CASSSLGQPQHF
. . TRBJ1-6 TRBV28 TGTGCCAGCAGTGGGTCACAGGGCTTGGGTTCACCCCTCCACTTT CASSGSQGLGSPLHF
. . TRBJ2-3 TRBV7-9 TGTGCCAGCAGTCCCTTGGGTTCGGGGGATACGCAGTATTTT CASSPLGSGDTQYF
. . TRBJ2-7 TRBV6-5 TGTGCCAGCAGCTACGGCCGGCGGTCAGGGTATGAGCAGTACTTC CASSYGRRSGYEQYF
. TRBD2 TRBJ2-5 TRBV28 TGTGCCAGCAGTCCCCGGGGGGGGAGAGAGACCCAGTACTTC CASSPRGGRETQYF
once . TRBJ2-5 TRBV7-6 TGTGCCAGCAGCCCCTTGGCGGGGGCACAAGAGACCCAGTACTTC CASSPLAGAQETQYF
. . TRBJ1-4 TRBV6-9 TGTGCCAGCAGTTGGGGGCACACATCAACTAATGAAAAACTGTTTTTT CASSWGHTSTNEKLFF
few . TRBJ2-5 TRBV28 TGTGCCAGCAGTCCCCGGGACTCTTGGGAGACCCAGTACTTC CASSPRDSWETQYF
. . TRBJ1-1 TRBV2 TGTGCCAGCATTCTCGAGGGGACTGAAGCTTTCTTT CASILEGTEAFF
. . TRBJ2-2 TRBV12-5 TGTGCTAGTGGTTTGGTACTAGCCGGGACCCGTACTCCCCTCGCCGGGGAGCTGTTTTTT CASGLVLAGTRTPLAGELFF
. . TRBJ2-5 TRBV6-5 TGTGCCAGCAGACCGGGACTCCCACAAGGGACCCAGTACTTC CASRPGLPQGTQYF
. . TRBJ1-1 TRBV19 TGTGCCAGTAGTGGAAGGGTGACTGAAGCTTTCTTT CASSGRVTEAFF
. . TRBJ2-3 TRBV5-4 TGTGCCAGCAGCTTGGGTCCAAATACGCAGTATTTT CASSLGPNTQYF
. . TRBJ2-3 TRBV2 TGTGCCAGCAGGGACACAGATACGCAGTATTTT CASRDTDTQYF
. . TRBJ1-6 TRBV15 TGTGCCACCAGCTCCTTAAGGAGGGGTTCACCCCTCCACTTT CATSSLRRGSPLHF
once TRBD1 TRBJ1-1 TRBV6-1 TGTGCCAGCAGTGAAGAGTTTCTGGAGGGGGCGTACTCGACTGAAGCTTTCTTT CASSEEFLEGAYSTEAFF
. . TRBJ1-3 TRBV6-1 TGTGCCAGCAGTGGAGGGGTCCAGATTTCCTCTGGAAACACCATATATTTT CASSGGVQISSGNTIYF
. . TRBJ2-7 TRBV7-9 TGTGCCAGCAGCTTTTCCGGGACGGCCGTGGGGCAGTACTTC CASSFSGTAVGQYF
. . TRBJ2-5 TRBV4-1 TGCGCCAGCAGCCAATGGCGGGGAGAGACCCAGTACTTC CASSQWRGETQYF
. TRBD1 TRBJ1-5 TRBV2 TGTGCCAGCAGTGAAAGGGGGGGACAGGGGTTTCAGCCCCAGCATTTT CASSERGGQGFQPQHF